This is a list of T cell receptor beta chains from one sample in a study of cytomegalovirus exposure and HLA in healthy donors. Profiled with immunoSEQ multiplex PCR; TCRdb holds only in-frame clones, not every one. The sample has roughly 100,000 clones, more than 65% seen once. What was sequenced was PBMCs. These receptors all stem from a woman between 50 and 59 years old in good health and CMV-seropositive. The CDR3 runs from the conserved cysteine through the conserved F or W. Each record gives: D gene, J gene, V gene, clone size, CDR3 DNA, CDR3 protein. The D gene is left open where the match is weak. Clone size appears in some rows only: once, few, many, or a class for an expanded clone.

NA | TRBJ2-4 | TRBV5-6 | NA | TGTGCCAGCAGCTTGGTAGGAGGGATACAGGGGATTGCCAAAAACATTCAGTACTTC | CASSLVGGIQGIAKNIQYF
NA | TRBJ2-1 | TRBV7-2 | NA | TGTGCCAGCAGCTTATTTGGGGGGGCGGCCTACAATGAGCAGTTCTTC | CASSLFGGAAYNEQFF
TRBD2 | TRBJ2-1 | TRBV30 | NA | TGTGCCTGGAGTGTACGAGCGGGGTTTGCAAATGAGCAGTTCTTC | CAWSVRAGFANEQFF
NA | TRBJ2-3 | TRBV28 | NA | TGTGCCAGCAGTTTAAGGCTCGGAGGAGATACGCAGTATTTT | CASSLRLGGDTQYF
TRBD2 | TRBJ2-5 | TRBV5-1 | NA | TGCGCCAGCAGCTTACCGACTAGCTCGGGGGAGACCCAGTACTTC | CASSLPTSSGETQYF
TRBD1 | TRBJ1-6 | TRBV9 | NA | TGTGCCAGCAGCGTAGGTCCGAGGACAGGTGGTGAACCCCTCCACTTT | CASSVGPRTGGEPLHF
NA | TRBJ1-2 | TRBV7-9 | NA | TGTGCCAGCAGCTTAGAAGGCAGGGTAAACGATGGCTACACCTTC | CASSLEGRVNDGYTF
TRBD1 | TRBJ2-3 | TRBV10-3 | NA | TGTGCCATCAGTGAGTCTGGACAGGGGAGGAGGACAGATACGCAGTATTTT | CAISESGQGRRTDTQYF
NA | TRBJ1-5 | TRBV21-1 | NA | TGTGCCGGTCCGGGACAGGGGGCTCAGCCCCAGCATTTT | CAGPGQGAQPQHF
NA | TRBJ1-2 | TRBV7-9 | NA | TGTGCCAGCAGCCGTCTCGAAGAGGCGAGTAACTATGGCTACACCTTC | CASSRLEEASNYGYTF
NA | TRBJ2-5 | TRBV29-1 | NA | TGCAGCGCCCAGGGAGGCCAAGCCGCCGAGACCCAGTACTTC | CSAQGGQAAETQYF
TRBD1 | TRBJ1-1 | TRBV28 | NA | TGTGCCAGCAGTTCATCAGGGGGCGGACGGACTGAAGCTTTCTTT | CASSSSGGGRTEAFF
TRBD2 | TRBJ2-5 | TRBV14 | NA | TGTGCCAGCAGCCAAGATGAAGGGAGGGGTCAGTACTTC | CASSQDEGRGQYF
TRBD2 | TRBJ2-1 | TRBV30 | NA | TGTGCCTGGACTAGCGGGCTCCGGCAGTTCTTC | CAWTSGLRQFF
TRBD1 | TRBJ1-2 | TRBV5-1 | NA | TGCGCCAGCAGCTTGGCGAACAGGGGGCGCAATGGCTACACCTTC | CASSLANRGRNGYTF
TRBD2 | TRBJ2-3 | TRBV7-9 | NA | TGTGCCAGCAGCCGGCGGGGGGCCGCAGATACGCAGTATTTT | CASSRRGAADTQYF
TRBD1 | TRBJ1-6 | TRBV5-4 | once | TGTGCCAGCAGCTTGGCCGCAGGGGGCAATTCACCCCTCCACTTT | CASSLAAGGNSPLHF
TRBD1 | TRBJ2-5 | TRBV5-1 | NA | TGCGCCAGCAGCCCGGGACAGGGGCAAGAGACCCAGTACTTC | CASSPGQGQETQYF
NA | TRBJ1-1 | TRBV28 | once | TGTGCCAGCAGTACCTACAGGGTAGGAAAGGGGAACACTGAAGCTTTCTTT | CASSTYRVGKGNTEAFF
NA | TRBJ1-5 | TRBV25-1 | medium-sized | TGTGCCAGCAGTGGCGACGGGTATAGCAATCAGCCCCAGCATTTT | CASSGDGYSNQPQHF
TRBD1 | TRBJ1-2 | TRBV6-5 | NA | TGTGCCAGCAGTAACAGGGGAGGAAACTATGGCTACACCTTC | CASSNRGGNYGYTF
NA | TRBJ2-7 | TRBV18 | NA | TGTGCCAGCTCACCACCTTCCTTCTACGAGCAGTACTTC | CASSPPSFYEQYF
TRBD2 | TRBJ2-3 | TRBV11-3 | NA | TGTGCCAGCAGCTTAGGCCTAGCGGGGGTAACAGATACGCAGTATTTT | CASSLGLAGVTDTQYF
TRBD1 | TRBJ2-7 | TRBV7-9 | NA | TGTGCCAGCAGCTTAATTTCGGACAGGGCACCGTACGAGCAGTACTTC | CASSLISDRAPYEQYF
TRBD1 | TRBJ1-2 | TRBV9 | NA | TGTGCCAGCAGCGTGGGACCTACGGGACAGATTAACTATGGCTACACCTTC | CASSVGPTGQINYGYTF
NA | TRBJ1-3 | TRBV6-5 | NA | TGTGCCAGCAGTTACGAGCACACCATATATTTT | CASSYEHTIYF
TRBD1 | TRBJ1-1 | TRBV9 | NA | TGTGCCAGCAGCCCAGAGGACAGGGGGCTGAACACTGAAGCTTTCTTT | CASSPEDRGLNTEAFF
NA | TRBJ2-3 | TRBV19 | NA | TGTGCCAGTAGTACCGCAAGGGCCGCAGGGGGGACAGATACGCAGTATTTT | CASSTARAAGGTDTQYF
NA | TRBJ2-5 | TRBV7-2 | NA | TGTGCCAGCAGCTTAGGGGGGGCCGGGACAGCGGAGACCCAGTACTTC | CASSLGGAGTAETQYF
NA | TRBJ1-6 | TRBV2 | NA | TGTGCCAGCAGTAGGGACTCTTGGGATAATTCACCCCTCCACTTT | CASSRDSWDNSPLHF
TRBD1 | TRBJ2-6 | TRBV7-6 | few | TGTGCCAGCAGCTTAGCTCGGGACAGGGGCAGCTCTGGGGCCAACGTCCTGACTTTC | CASSLARDRGSSGANVLTF
TRBD1 | TRBJ1-1 | TRBV19 | once | TGTGCCAGTAGTGCAGACAGGGGCCGAATGAACACTGAAGCTTTCTTT | CASSADRGRMNTEAFF
TRBD2 | TRBJ2-5 | TRBV18 | once | TGTGCCAGCTCCCGCGGGGGGGGAGAGACCCAGTACTTC | CASSRGGGETQYF
NA | TRBJ2-7 | TRBV6-5 | NA | TGTGCCAGCAGTCGCGACTCCTACGAGCAGTACTTC | CASSRDSYEQYF
NA | TRBJ1-1 | TRBV4-3 | NA | TGCGCCAGCAGCCACGGGAGCGGCACTGAAGCTTTCTTT | CASSHGSGTEAFF
TRBD2 | TRBJ2-2 | TRBV9 | NA | TGTGCCAGCAGCCGTAGGAGGAGGGGAGCGGGGCTAAACACCGGGGAGCTGTTTTTT | CASSRRRRGAGLNTGELFF
NA | TRBJ2-5 | TRBV5-1 | NA | TGCGCCAGCAGCTTGGCAGGGACACACCAAGAGACCCAGTACTTC | CASSLAGTHQETQYF
TRBD1 | TRBJ1-1 | TRBV7-2 | NA | TGTGCCAGCAGCTTTACAGGGGGGCTCGGGTACACTGAAGCTTTCTTT | CASSFTGGLGYTEAFF
TRBD1 | TRBJ2-2 | TRBV5-6 | NA | TGTGCCAGCAGCCCGGACAGGGTCGGGGAGCTGTTTTTT | CASSPDRVGELFF
NA | TRBJ1-2 | TRBV4-3 | NA | TGCGCCAGCAGCCAAAGGGGATCCGAAGGCTACACCTTC | CASSQRGSEGYTF
TRBD1 | TRBJ2-7 | TRBV6-5 | NA | TGTGCCAGCAGTTACGGGACAGGATACGAGCAGTACTTC | CASSYGTGYEQYF
NA | TRBJ2-3 | TRBV19 | NA | TGTGCCAGTAGTATAATTTTAGGGGGAGTGGGCACAGATACGCAGTATTTT | CASSIILGGVGTDTQYF
TRBD1 | TRBJ1-4 | TRBV5-3 | NA | TGTGCCAGAAGCTTGGGGGACAGGGGGTTTACTAATGAAAAACTGTTTTTT | CARSLGDRGFTNEKLFF
TRBD2 | TRBJ2-7 | TRBV4-1 | once | TGCGCCAGCAGCCAAATAGGACTAGCCTACGAGCAGTACTTC | CASSQIGLAYEQYF
NA | TRBJ1-1 | TRBV5-1 | once | TGCGCCAGCAGCCGCGGGATTTCAAACACTGAAGCTTTCTTT | CASSRGISNTEAFF
TRBD2 | TRBJ2-1 | TRBV7-6 | NA | TGTGCCAGCAGCTCCCTCACTAGCGGGTCCCTTAATGAGCAGTTCTTC | CASSSLTSGSLNEQFF
TRBD1 | TRBJ2-3 | TRBV13 | NA | TGTGCCAGCAGCTGGAAGGGGACAGGCGCCACAGATACGCAGTATTTT | CASSWKGTGATDTQYF
TRBD2 | TRBJ2-7 | TRBV9 | once | TGTGCCAGCAGCGTAGATGCGGGACTAGAAAGCGAGCAGTACTTC | CASSVDAGLESEQYF